The 32 T cell receptor beta chains below were found in one sample sequenced in a study of T cells after yellow fever vaccination. TCRdb independently ran MiXCR on the 5' RACE reads; one entry per CDR3 protein. The sample lists about 550,000 distinct CDR3 sequences, around 21% occurring once. Sequenced material: PBMCs, taken 15 days after the yellow fever booster vaccination. These receptors were taken from a man aged 25-45 years who received the YFV17D yellow fever vaccine.

This chain joins TRBV5-1 and TRBJ2-7, with a possible D match to TRBD1 (5 bases). CDR1 and CDR2 (germline): SGHRS, YFSETQ. The V end lost 1 base, the J end lost 2 bases, and 16 bases lay between the germline ends. The CDR3 sequence is 16 residues long. The CDR3 sequence: CASSLSDSLKAYEQYF. The CDR3 DNA reads as TGCGCCAGCAGCTTGTCCGACAGCCTAAAGGCCTACGAGCAGTACTTC.

This clonotype was seen a handful of times. The gene calls are TRBV29-1 and TRBJ2-7; the match to TRBD1 covers 9 bases. The J segment lost 0 bases and the V segment lost 6 bases, leaving 6 bases of the junction unmatched. The CDR3 is 14 amino acids. CDR1 and CDR2 (germline): SQVTM, ANQGSEA. This chain's CDR3 is CSVPTGGSSYEQYF. The CDR3 DNA is TGCAGCGTCCCTACAGGGGGCAGCTCCTACGAGCAGTACTTC.

The rearrangement links TRBV15 to TRBJ2-1; TRBD2 matches 14 bases. Germline V gene lookup returns CDR1 LNHNV and CDR2 YYDKDF (reference sequence). Losses at the gene ends were 1 base for V and 10 bases for J; bases not matched to a gene: 6. The CDR3 has 16 amino acids. CDR3 DNA: TGTGCCACCAGCAGAGCGGGACTAGCGGGAGTAGGCGAGCAGTTCTTC. Its translation is CATSRAGLAGVGEQFF.

This clonotype has ten or more counts. This sequence joins TRBV30 and TRBJ2-7; 8 nucleotides align to TRBD1. The germline V gene has CDR1 GTSNPN and CDR2 SVGIG (reference sequence). V lost 0 bases to trimming and J lost 4 bases; unmatched junction nucleotides: 8. CDR3 length: 15 amino acids. As DNA, the CDR3 is TGTGCCTGGAGTGTAGCCGGGACAGGTTATTACGAGCAGTACTTC. Protein product: CAWSVAGTGYYEQYF.

This rearrangement joins TRBV6-1 to TRBJ2-7; weak D call: TRBD2 (6 bases). The V end was cut by 6 bases, the J end by 4 bases, with 25 bases between. The CDR3 length is 17 residues. Germline V CDR1 and CDR2: MNHNS, SASEGT. The CDR3 spells CASRPTPGSWTVYEQYF. The CDR3 nucleotides read TGTGCCAGCAGGCCAACCCCCGGGAGCTGGACCGTTTACGAGCAGTACTTC.

The chain carries TRBV7-9 and TRBJ2-5; 11 bases fit TRBD2. The CDR3 is 14 amino acids. Trimming at V came to 5 bases and at J to 4 bases, leaving 3 bases not matched to a gene. Germline V lookup: CDR1 SEHNR, CDR2 FQNEAQ (reference sequence). The CDR3 nucleotides read TGTGCCAGCAGCATTGGACTAGCGGGAGAGACCCAGTACTTC. It specifies CASSIGLAGETQYF.

This clonotype was counted a few times. This chain's CDR3 is CASSLGSGSGNEQYF. For the CDR3, the DNA is TGTGCCAGCAGCTTAGGTAGCGGGAGTGGAAACGAGCAGTACTTC. The V gene is TRBV7-7, the J gene TRBJ2-7; 9 bases are a match to TRBD2. Germline values: CDR1 SSHAT, CDR2 FNYEAQ (reference sequence). Trimming cost V 1 base and J 5 bases; bases outside gene matches: 6. The CDR3 is 15 residues long.

This clonotype was recorded at least ten times. V gene TRBV7-9 combines with J gene TRBJ2-5; 10 bases are a match to TRBD2. Germline values: CDR1 SEHNR, CDR2 FQNEAQ (reference sequence). The CDR3 contains 15 residues. With 0 bases clipped from V and 4 bases from J, the junction kept 2 bases outside the gene matches. The CDR3 nucleotides are TGTGCCAGCAGCTTAGCAGCTAGCGGGGGAGAGACCCAGTACTTC. This encodes CASSLAASGGETQYF. The variable domain in full, with the rest retrieved from reference TRBV7-9 and TRBJ2-5, is DTGVSQNPRHKITKRGQNVTFRCDPISEHNRLYWYRQTLGQGPEFLTYFQNEAQLEKSRLLSDRFSAERPKGSFSTLEIQRTEQGDSAMYLCASSLAASGGETQYFGPGTRLLVL.

The J gene is TRBJ2-3, the V gene TRBV24-1; D might be TRBD2 (6 bases). The V end was cut by 0 bases, the J end by 1 base, with 10 bases between. The CDR3 has 16 amino acids. CDR1 and CDR2 from the germline V gene are KGHDR and SFDVKD. The CDR3 spells CATSDLGGIGTDTQYF. CDR3 bases: TGTGCCACCAGTGATTTGGGCGGGATAGGCACAGATACGCAGTATTTT.

V gene TRBV5-1 combines with J gene TRBJ1-2; D is undetermined. The CDR3 runs 14 residues. V was shortened by 0 bases and J by 3 bases, with 9 bases between the two germline ends. Germline V CDR1 and CDR2: SGHRS, YFSETQ. The CDR3 bases are TGCGCCAGCAGCTTGGTTCTCGGGGACTATGGCTACACCTTC. This codes for CASSLVLGDYGYTF.

V gene TRBV5-1 combines with J gene TRBJ2-1; 8 bases are a match to TRBD2. Germline V gives CDR1 SGHRS, CDR2 YFSETQ. The CDR3 sequence is 16 residues long. J gave up 1 base and V 3 bases, and 6 bases lay outside the gene matches. CDR3 in amino acids: CASSWGSGTSYNEQFF. The CDR3 DNA follows: TGCGCCAGCAGCTGGGGTAGCGGGACTTCCTACAATGAGCAGTTCTTC.

This clonotype showed up just a few times. The rearrangement joins TRBV30 to TRBJ2-7; D is perhaps TRBD1 (5 bases). The V gene lost 0 bases and the J gene lost 4 bases, with 10 bases spanning the gap. Germline V CDR1 and CDR2: GTSNPN, SVGIG (reference sequence). The CDR3 contains 13 residues. CDR3 bases: TGTGCCTGGAGTGTAGGGGTCCCTTACGAGCAGTACTTC. Protein: CAWSVGVPYEQYF.

This clonotype came up a few times. The J gene is TRBJ2-4, the V gene TRBV12-3 or TRBV12-4; D perhaps matches TRBD2 (6 bases). The V and J ends lost 3 bases and 5 bases respectively, with 14 bases between them. The CDR3 totals 15 residues. In DNA form, the CDR3 reads TGTGCCAGCAGTTTTGAGCCTAGCGCTCAAAACATTCAGTACTTC. Translated: CASSFEPSAQNIQYF.

A few counts support this clonotype. The chain combines TRBV24-1 with TRBJ2-5; tentatively, D is TRBD1 (5 bases). Trimming left V 4 bases short and J 1 base short, with 12 bases between. The CDR3 is 15 amino acids. CDR1 and CDR2 from the germline V gene are KGHDR and SFDVKD. CDR3 sequence: CATSDSRQIQETQYF. For the CDR3, the DNA is TGTGCCACCAGTGACAGTCGACAGATCCAAGAGACCCAGTACTTC.

This clonotype showed up just a few times. The chain recombines TRBV7-2 with TRBJ2-2, with 9 nucleotides matching TRBD1. The CDR3 has 14 residues. CDR1 SGHTA and CDR2 FQGNSA come from the germline V gene. Here the CDR3 reads CARRDRENTGELFF. CDR3 nucleotide sequence: TGTGCGAGACGGGACAGGGAAAACACCGGGGAGCTGTTTTTT.

The rearrangement uses TRBV11-3 and TRBJ2-7, with TRBD2 matching over 13 bases. Germline V gene sequence: CDR1 SGHNT, CDR2 YENEEA. Germline trimming cut 0 bases from V and 7 bases from J; bases unmatched to any gene: 6. The length of the CDR3 is 16 residues. The CDR3 spells CASSLDGTSGIGEQYF. CDR3 nucleotides: TGTGCCAGCAGCTTAGATGGGACTAGCGGGATAGGGGAGCAGTACTTC.

The sample holds many counts of this clonotype. V usage is TRBV18 and J usage is TRBJ2-1, with D tentatively TRBD2 (6 bases). The V gene's germline CDR1 is KGHSH and CDR2 LQKENI. V was clipped by 4 bases and J by 10 bases, with 14 bases between them. CDR3 length: 13 residues. The CDR3 reads CASSRDWEEEQFF. CDR3 bases: TGTGCCAGCTCACGCGACTGGGAGGAGGAGCAGTTCTTC.

This chain links TRBV5-5 with TRBJ1-5, with unresolved D. The V end lost 2 bases, the J end lost 3 bases, and 9 bases lay between the germline ends. The CDR3 covers 14 residues. From germline, CDR1 is SGHKS and CDR2 YYEKEE (reference sequence). The CDR3: CASSFLDDNQPQHF. The CDR3 DNA reads as TGTGCCAGCAGCTTTTTGGACGACAATCAGCCCCAGCATTTT.

The table lists this clonotype with a few counts. J is TRBJ2-1 and V is TRBV5-5; TRBD2 is a possible D gene (5 bases). From germline, CDR1 is SGHKS and CDR2 YYEKEE (reference sequence). The CDR3 is 15 residues long. V was cut by 0 bases and J by 8 bases, with 15 bases left in between. The chain's CDR3 is CASSLVLAKRDEQFF. The CDR3 nucleotides read TGTGCCAGCAGCTTGGTTCTAGCAAAGAGGGATGAGCAGTTCTTC.

In nucleotides, the CDR3 is TGTGCCAGCATCGCCGGGACCCTCACCGGGGAGCTGTTTTTT. Translating gives CASIAGTLTGELFF. This sequence joins TRBV7-8 and TRBJ2-2; D is perhaps TRBD1 or TRBD2 (5 bases each). CDR1 and CDR2 (germline): SGHVS, FQNEAQ. This CDR3 has 14 residues. Trimming shortened V by 7 bases and J by 4 bases, and 13 bases separated the two germline ends. Complete variable domain (other parts from reference TRBV7-8 and TRBJ2-2): GAGVSQSPRYKVAKRGQDVALRCDPISGHVSLFWYQQALGQGPEFLTYFQNEAQLDKSGLPSDRFFAERPEGSVSTLKIQRTQQEDSAVYLCASIAGTLTGELFFGEGSRLTVL.

This clonotype has just a few counts. The chain joins TRBV7-2 to TRBJ2-5; possible D gene TRBD1, 6 bases. The V end was cut by 2 bases, the J end by 3 bases, with 16 bases between. Germline loops: CDR1 SGHTA, CDR2 FQGNSA. This CDR3 is built from 16 residues. The CDR3 region is CASSLSRGMGEETQYF. The CDR3 nucleotides read TGTGCCAGCAGCTTATCTAGGGGGATGGGAGAAGAGACCCAGTACTTC.

The chain joins TRBV3-1 to TRBJ2-5; D is possibly TRBD2 (6 bases). The CDR3 has 15 amino acids. The germline V gene has CDR1 LGHDT and CDR2 YNNKEL (reference sequence). V lost 1 base and J 4 bases, leaving 13 bases between the germline ends. CDR3 loop: CASSQGTMGGETQYF. The CDR3 bases are TGTGCCAGCAGCCAAGGGACCATGGGAGGAGAGACCCAGTACTTC.

V usage is TRBV29-1 and J usage is TRBJ2-2; tentative D call: TRBD1 (6 bases). The length of the CDR3 is 15 residues. The V and J ends lost 7 bases and 2 bases respectively, with 17 bases between them. Germline V lookup: CDR1 SQVTM, CDR2 ANQGSEA. This CDR3 reads CSGGGRTDNTGELFF. The CDR3 DNA follows: TGCAGCGGAGGGGGTCGTACGGATAACACCGGGGAGCTGTTTTTT.

The table lists this clonotype with many counts. The chain joins TRBV27 to TRBJ2-1, with D possibly TRBD2 on 6 matching bases. The germline V gene encodes CDR1 MNHEY and CDR2 SMNVEV (reference sequence). The CDR3 runs to 14 residues. The V and J ends lost 3 bases and 7 bases respectively, with 13 bases between them. CDR3 DNA sequence: TGTGCCAGCAGTTTGGGGACTGGAGCTAATGAGCAGTTCTTC. This translates into CASSLGTGANEQFF.

V and J are TRBV18 and TRBJ2-3; 10 nucleotides match TRBD2. This CDR3 region has 16 residues. Trimming at V came to 2 bases and at J to 10 bases, leaving 12 bases not matched to a gene. CDR1 and CDR2 from the germline V gene are KGHSH and LQKENI. The CDR3 DNA follows: TGTGCCAGCTCACCAACCGGGACTAGCGTGAATTTGGCGCAGTATTTT. Translated, it gives CASSPTGTSVNLAQYF.

The chain recombines TRBV5-1 with TRBJ2-1; TRBD1 matches 8 bases. J lost 0 bases, V lost 1 base, and 6 bases had no gene match. The CDR3 length is 17 residues. Per the germline V gene, CDR1 is SGHRS and CDR2 is YFSETQ. CDR3 in amino acids: CASSLSPGGSSYNEQFF. In DNA, the CDR3 is TGCGCCAGCAGCTTGTCCCCAGGGGGCAGCTCCTACAATGAGCAGTTCTTC.

The rearrangement uses TRBV29-1 and TRBJ2-3; 9 bases map to TRBD1. Trimming cost V 4 bases and J 4 bases; bases outside gene matches: 3. CDR3 length: 13 residues. Per germline, CDR1 SQVTM and CDR2 ANQGSEA. The CDR3 spells CSVAQGAPDTQYF. The CDR3 nucleotides are TGCAGCGTTGCACAGGGGGCCCCAGATACGCAGTATTTT.

The rearrangement uses TRBV20-1 and TRBJ2-3; 9 bases line up with TRBD2. The CDR3 sequence is 17 residues long. Per the germline V gene, CDR1 is DFQATT and CDR2 is SNEGSKA (reference sequence). The ends lost 3 bases at V and 3 bases at J; junction bases unmatched: 13. CDR3 DNA: TGCAGTGCTAGCATGCGAAAGCGGGAGGATATGACAGATACGCAGTATTTT. Amino acids: CSASMRKREDMTDTQYF.

This clonotype was picked up a small number of times. The chain carries TRBV9 and TRBJ2-7; 14 bases line up with TRBD2. J gave up 1 base and V 0 bases, and 3 bases lay outside the gene matches. The length of the CDR3 is 17 residues. Germline CDR1 and CDR2: SGDLS and YYNGEE. As DNA, the CDR3 is TGTGCCAGCAGCGTAGGGGGGACTAGCGGGAGTTCCTACGAGCAGTACTTC. Translating gives CASSVGGTSGSSYEQYF.

The chain joins TRBV6-2 or TRBV6-3 to TRBJ2-2; D perhaps matches TRBD2 (6 bases). CDR3 length equals 15 residues. Germline values: CDR1 MNHEY, CDR2 SVGEGT. Trimming shortened V by 4 bases and J by 1 base, and 10 bases separated the two germline ends. CDR3 coding DNA: TGTGCCAGCAGTTCGGGACTCCTGAACACCGGGGAGCTGTTTTTT. Translating gives CASSSGLLNTGELFF.

The CDR3 region has the DNA TGTGCCAGCAGCTCCAGCCTCCCGGGACAGGGGACCACCTACGAGCAGTACTTC. Its protein product is CASSSSLPGQGTTYEQYF. V gene TRBV5-4 combines with J gene TRBJ2-7, with 10 bases aligning to TRBD1. Germline values: CDR1 SGHNT, CDR2 YYREEE (reference sequence). The CDR3 runs 18 residues. The J segment lost 2 bases and the V segment lost 3 bases, leaving 14 bases of the junction unmatched. The whole variable domain, remainder taken from reference TRBV5-4 and TRBJ2-7, is ETGVTQSPTHLIKTRGQQVTLRCSSQSGHNTVSWYQQALGQGPQFIFQYYREEENGRGNFPPRFSGLQFPNYSSELNVNALELDDSALYLCASSSSLPGQGTTYEQYFGPGTRLTVT.

This chain joins TRBV6-2 or TRBV6-3 and TRBJ2-5; D ambiguous. The CDR3 sequence is 13 residues long. V gave up 6 bases and J gave up 7 bases, with 15 bases separating them. Germline V gene data show CDR1 as MNHEY and CDR2 as SVGEGT. CDR3 in amino acids: CASRPNGAWTQYF. DNA of the CDR3: TGTGCCAGCAGGCCGAACGGAGCATGGACCCAGTACTTC.